The 15 T cell receptor beta chains listed next were all sequenced from one sample in a study of technical replicates of blood from a handful of donors. The method was immunoSEQ multiplex PCR; TCRdb's version includes in-frame clones alone and lacks a portion of them. The sample has 75,000 to 85,000 clones, approximately 95% seen once. Sequencing used T cells isolated from PBMCs. These receptors all stem from a human donor in good health.

The J gene is TRBJ1-5, the V gene TRBV27; 8 positions agree with TRBD1. The CDR3 totals 14 residues. Germline lookup yields CDR1 MNHEY and CDR2 SMNVEV (reference sequence). Germline trimming cut 5 bases from V and 7 bases from J; bases unmatched to any gene: 7. In nucleotides, the CDR3 is TGTGCCAGCAGTCCACGACAGGGGAACCAGCCCCAGCATTTT. This codes for CASSPRQGNQPQHF.

V and J are TRBV20-1 and TRBJ2-1; weak D call: TRBD2 (6 bases). Germline V gene lookup returns CDR1 DFQATT and CDR2 SNEGSKA (reference sequence). V gave up 5 bases and J gave up 4 bases, with 6 bases separating them. The CDR3 length is 11 residues. The CDR3 reads CSAGTYNEQFF. The DNA of the CDR3 is TGCAGTGCTGGGACTTACAATGAGCAGTTCTTC.

The gene calls are TRBV14 and TRBJ1-2, with D maybe TRBD1 (5 bases). V was trimmed by 5 bases and J by 3 bases, leaving 13 bases between them. CDR1 and CDR2 (germline): SGHDN, FVKESK. The CDR3 is 14 amino acids. CDR3 loop: CASSEIREYYGYTF. Here the CDR3 DNA reads TGTGCCAGCAGCGAAATCAGGGAATACTATGGCTACACCTTC.

V and J are TRBV4-2 and TRBJ2-1; 11 bases fit TRBD2. The trim removed 0 bases at V and 4 bases at J, leaving 5 bases unmatched. CDR3 length equals 17 residues. Per germline, CDR1 LGHNA and CDR2 YNFKEQ. The CDR3: CASSQEQWTSGYNEQFF. In DNA, the CDR3 is TGTGCCAGCAGCCAAGAGCAGTGGACTAGCGGGTACAATGAGCAGTTCTTC.

The chain combines TRBV27 with TRBJ2-7, with 12 bases identical to TRBD1. This CDR3 is built from 15 residues. Germline CDR1 reads MNHEY; CDR2 reads SMNVEV (reference sequence). The J segment lost 5 bases and the V segment lost 3 bases, leaving 5 bases of the junction unmatched. CDR3 residues: CASSLGQGAFDEQYF. Here the CDR3 DNA reads TGTGCCAGCAGTTTGGGACAGGGGGCTTTCGACGAGCAGTACTTC.

The chain employs TRBV14 and TRBJ2-7, with 8 bases aligning to TRBD2. CDR1 SGHDN and CDR2 FVKESK come from the germline V gene. V was pared by 1 base and J by 5 bases, with 10 bases of the junction left unmatched. The CDR3 loop spans 16 amino acids. The CDR3 nucleotides are TGTGCCAGCAGCCAAGTAGGGGGGACTAGTATCCACGAGCAGTACTTC. This translates into CASSQVGGTSIHEQYF.

The chain has TRBV6-1 and TRBJ2-2, with TRBD1 matching 8 bases. Germline V gives CDR1 MNHNS, CDR2 SASEGT. With V trimmed by 4 bases and J by 7 bases, 5 bases remained unmatched. CDR3 length equals 14 residues. DNA of the CDR3: TGTGCCAGCAGTGTAGACAGGGGAAACGGGGAGCTGTTTTTT. Protein: CASSVDRGNGELFF.

J is TRBJ2-7 and V is TRBV11-2; possible D gene TRBD1, 6 bases. Germline lookup yields CDR1 SGHAT and CDR2 FQNNGV. V was cut by 3 bases and J by 0 bases, with 12 bases left in between. The CDR3 has 15 amino acids. This CDR3 is CASSFSGESSYEQYF. CDR3 nucleotide sequence: TGTGCCAGCAGCTTTTCAGGGGAGAGCTCCTACGAGCAGTACTTC.

The sample holds a few counts of this clone. This chain connects TRBV19 to TRBJ1-2; maybe TRBD1 (6 bases). The germline gives CDR1 LNHDA, CDR2 SQIVND (reference sequence). This CDR3 is built from 17 residues. The V and J ends lost 5 bases and 5 bases respectively, with 24 bases between them. The CDR3 sequence: CASSPLRSTGTPYGYTF. The CDR3 DNA reads TGTGCCAGTAGTCCCCTGAGGTCGACAGGAACTCCGTATGGCTACACCTTC.

J is TRBJ2-7 and V is TRBV4-1, with D perhaps TRBD1 (5 bases). The CDR3 has 13 residues. The ends were cut back, 0 bases at V and 6 bases at J, with 9 bases in the middle. Per the germline V gene, CDR1 is MGHRA and CDR2 is YSYEKL. The CDR3 reads CASSQEGEFEQYF. CDR3 sequence (DNA): TGCGCCAGCAGCCAAGAAGGGGAATTCGAGCAGTACTTC.

The V call is TRBV6-5, the J call TRBJ2-5, with a tentative D call TRBD1 (5 bases). The CDR3 extends over 15 amino acids. Germline V gene lookup returns CDR1 MNHEY and CDR2 SVGAGI. Between the trimmed V and J ends, which lost 2 bases and 7 bases, there was a span of 17 bases. The CDR3, as DNA: TGTGCCAGCAGTTACAGGGCAGGGCTTTTGGGGACCCAGTACTTC. Translated: CASSYRAGLLGTQYF.

This clone was seen only once. The chain uses TRBV7-8 and TRBJ2-3, with D possibly TRBD1 on 6 matching bases. This CDR3 region has 15 residues. CDR1 and CDR2 from the germline V gene are SGHVS and FQNEAQ. V lost 5 bases and J 3 bases, leaving 15 bases between the germline ends. The CDR3 nucleotides read TGTGCCAGCAGCCCAACAGGGACCTCTACAGATACGCAGTATTTT. It specifies CASSPTGTSTDTQYF.

The chain employs TRBV2 and TRBJ2-7; 9 bases fit TRBD2. There are 14 residues in the CDR3. V was pared by 1 base and J by 7 bases, with 5 bases of the junction left unmatched. Germline assignment: CDR1 SNHLY and CDR2 FYNNEI. The CDR3 DNA reads TGTGCCAGCAGTGAAGGGACTAGCGCAAGGGAGCAGTACTTC. Amino acid sequence: CASSEGTSAREQYF.

The chain links TRBV4-1 to TRBJ2-1, with 12 bases fitting TRBD2. V was pared by 6 bases and J by 8 bases, with 8 bases of the junction left unmatched. Germline V gene sequence: CDR1 MGHRA, CDR2 YSYEKL. This CDR3 has 15 residues. CDR3 loop: CASRPTSGRWYEQFF. DNA for the CDR3: TGCGCCAGCAGACCTACTAGCGGGAGGTGGTATGAGCAGTTCTTC.

The V and J genes are TRBV9 and TRBJ2-7, with 8 nucleotides matching TRBD1. CDR3 length: 15 residues. Germline V lookup: CDR1 SGDLS, CDR2 YYNGEE. Unmatched junction bases numbered 10, after V lost 4 bases and J lost 4 bases. CDR3: CASSPQAGGFYEQYF. The CDR3 coding sequence is TGTGCCAGCAGCCCCCAGGCAGGGGGCTTTTACGAGCAGTACTTC.